The text below deals with one T cell receptor beta chain. Naive CD8 cells, CD45RO-negative and positively selected for CCR7, excluded terminally differentiated effector memory CD45RA+ cells. There were only Caucasian adults among the donors, and all lived in Nashville, Tennessee. CDR3 length: 17 residues. CDR1 and CDR2 from the germline V gene are PRHDT and FYEKMQ (reference sequence). V gave up 3 bases and J gave up 6 bases, with 22 bases separating them. This specimen comes from a study of shared clonotypes between healthy human individuals. Only in-frame clones appear in the TCRdb table, and some are missing; sequencing was by immunoSEQ multiplex PCR. The sample consists of some 2.1 million clones, 90% to 95% of them appearing once.

The chain links TRBV13 to TRBJ2-3; TRBD2 might be the D (6 bases). This receptor was obtained from a young man in good health. Some clones in this sample may be carry-over from other donors' samples. The specimen was naive CD8+ T cells from PBMCs. CDR3 nucleotide sequence: TGTGCCAGCAGCTTGCCCAGGGACGGGGCGGAGGGGGATACGCAGTATTTT. This translates into CASSLPRDGAEGDTQYF.